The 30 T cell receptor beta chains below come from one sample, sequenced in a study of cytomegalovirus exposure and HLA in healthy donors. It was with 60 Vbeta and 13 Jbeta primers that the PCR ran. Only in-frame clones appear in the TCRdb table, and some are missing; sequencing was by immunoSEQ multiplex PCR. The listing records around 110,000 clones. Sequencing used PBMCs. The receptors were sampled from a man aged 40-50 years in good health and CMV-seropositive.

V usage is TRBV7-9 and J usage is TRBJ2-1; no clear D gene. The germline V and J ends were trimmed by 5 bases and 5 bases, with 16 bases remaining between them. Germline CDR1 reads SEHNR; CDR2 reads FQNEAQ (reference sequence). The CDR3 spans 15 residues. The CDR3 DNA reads TGTGCCAGCAGCCCCTATGCTATGCGAAACAATGAGCAGTTCTTC. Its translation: CASSPYAMRNNEQFF.

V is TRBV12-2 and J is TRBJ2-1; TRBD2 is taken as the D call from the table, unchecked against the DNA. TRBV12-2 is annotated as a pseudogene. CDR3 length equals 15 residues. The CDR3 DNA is TGTGCAAGTCGCTTTGGGCTAGCGGGATACAATGAGCAGTTCTTC. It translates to CASRFGLAGYNEQFF.

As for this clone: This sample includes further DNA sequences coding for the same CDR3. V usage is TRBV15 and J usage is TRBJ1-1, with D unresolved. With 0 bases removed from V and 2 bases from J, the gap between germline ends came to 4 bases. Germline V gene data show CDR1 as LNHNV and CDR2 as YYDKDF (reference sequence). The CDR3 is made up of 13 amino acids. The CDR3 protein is CATSRDRNTEAFF. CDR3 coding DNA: TGTGCCACCAGCAGAGACAGAAACACTGAAGCTTTCTTT.

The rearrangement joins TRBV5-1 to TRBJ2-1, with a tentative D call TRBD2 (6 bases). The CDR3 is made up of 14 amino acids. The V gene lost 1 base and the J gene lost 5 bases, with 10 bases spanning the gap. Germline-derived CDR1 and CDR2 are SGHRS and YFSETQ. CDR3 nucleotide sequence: TGCGCCAGCAGCTTGCGTCCGGGAGACAATGAGCAGTTCTTC. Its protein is CASSLRPGDNEQFF.

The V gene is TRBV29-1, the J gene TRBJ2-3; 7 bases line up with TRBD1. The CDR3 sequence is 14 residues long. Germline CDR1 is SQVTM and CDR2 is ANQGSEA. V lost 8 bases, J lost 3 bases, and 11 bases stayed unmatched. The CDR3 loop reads CSWLGQGVTDTQYF. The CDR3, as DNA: TGCAGCTGGCTGGGTCAGGGGGTGACAGATACGCAGTATTTT.

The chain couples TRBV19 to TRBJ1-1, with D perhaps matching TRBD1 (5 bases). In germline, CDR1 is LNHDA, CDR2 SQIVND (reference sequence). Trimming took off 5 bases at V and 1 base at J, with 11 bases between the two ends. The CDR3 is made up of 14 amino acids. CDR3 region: CASSSQGGNTEAFF. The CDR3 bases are TGTGCCAGTAGTTCGCAGGGCGGGAACACTGAAGCTTTCTTT.

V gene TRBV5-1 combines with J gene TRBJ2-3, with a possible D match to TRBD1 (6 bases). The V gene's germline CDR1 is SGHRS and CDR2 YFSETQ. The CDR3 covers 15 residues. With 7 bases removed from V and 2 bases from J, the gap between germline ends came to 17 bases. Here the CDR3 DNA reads TGCGCCAGCTCCCGGGACAATCCTATCACAGATACGCAGTATTTT. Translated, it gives CASSRDNPITDTQYF.

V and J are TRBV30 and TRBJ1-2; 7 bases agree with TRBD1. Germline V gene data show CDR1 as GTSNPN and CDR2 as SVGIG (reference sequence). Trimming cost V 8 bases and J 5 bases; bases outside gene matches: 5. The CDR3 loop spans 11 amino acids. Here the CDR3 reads CAAGQIYGYTF. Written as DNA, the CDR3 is TGTGCCGCGGGACAGATTTATGGCTACACCTTC.

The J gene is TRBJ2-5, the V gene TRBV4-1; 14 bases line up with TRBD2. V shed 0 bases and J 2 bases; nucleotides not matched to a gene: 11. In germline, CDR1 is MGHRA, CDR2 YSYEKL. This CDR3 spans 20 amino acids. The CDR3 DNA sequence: TGCGCCAGCAGCCAAGAGGGACTAGCGGGAGCCCAGTATCGGCAAGAGACCCAGTACTTC. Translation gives CASSQEGLAGAQYRQETQYF.

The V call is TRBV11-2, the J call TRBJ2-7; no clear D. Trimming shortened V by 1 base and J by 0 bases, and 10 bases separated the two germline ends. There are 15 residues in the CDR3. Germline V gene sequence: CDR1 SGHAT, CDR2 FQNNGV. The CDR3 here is CASSLVGTSSYEQYF. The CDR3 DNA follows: TGTGCCAGCAGCTTAGTGGGCACAAGCTCCTACGAGCAGTACTTC.

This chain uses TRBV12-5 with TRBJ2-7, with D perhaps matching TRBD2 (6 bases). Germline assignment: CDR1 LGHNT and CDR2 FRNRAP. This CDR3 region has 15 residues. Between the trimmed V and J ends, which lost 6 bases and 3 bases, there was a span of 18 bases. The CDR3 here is CASGEDLTRSYEQYF. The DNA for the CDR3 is TGTGCTAGTGGGGAAGACTTGACTAGAAGCTACGAGCAGTACTTC.

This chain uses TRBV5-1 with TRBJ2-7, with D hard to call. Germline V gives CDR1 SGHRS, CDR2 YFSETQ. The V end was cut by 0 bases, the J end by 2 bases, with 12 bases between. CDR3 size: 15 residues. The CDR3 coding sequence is TGCGCCAGCAGCTTGGCCGCGACTGGAGCCTACGAGCAGTACTTC. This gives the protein CASSLAATGAYEQYF.

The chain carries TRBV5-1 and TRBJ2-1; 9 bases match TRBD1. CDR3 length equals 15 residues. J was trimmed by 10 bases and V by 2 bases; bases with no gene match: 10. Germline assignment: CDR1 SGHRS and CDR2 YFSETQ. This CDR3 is CASSLEQGQGGEQFF. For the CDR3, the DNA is TGCGCCAGCAGCTTAGAACAGGGACAGGGAGGGGAGCAGTTCTTC.

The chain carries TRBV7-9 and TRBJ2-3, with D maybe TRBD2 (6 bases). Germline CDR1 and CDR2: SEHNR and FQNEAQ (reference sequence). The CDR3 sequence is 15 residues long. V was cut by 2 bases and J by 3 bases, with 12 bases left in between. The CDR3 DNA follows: TGTGCCAGCAGCTTATCAGCGGGCGGGACAGATACGCAGTATTTT. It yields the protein CASSLSAGGTDTQYF.

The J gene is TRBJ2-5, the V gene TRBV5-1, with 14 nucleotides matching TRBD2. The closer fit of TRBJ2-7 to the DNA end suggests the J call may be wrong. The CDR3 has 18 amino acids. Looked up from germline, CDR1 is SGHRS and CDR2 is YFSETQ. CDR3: CASSNRGGTSGSSYEQYF. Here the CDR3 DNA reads TGCGCCAGCAGCAACCGAGGGGGGACTAGCGGGAGTTCTTACGAGCAGTACTTC.

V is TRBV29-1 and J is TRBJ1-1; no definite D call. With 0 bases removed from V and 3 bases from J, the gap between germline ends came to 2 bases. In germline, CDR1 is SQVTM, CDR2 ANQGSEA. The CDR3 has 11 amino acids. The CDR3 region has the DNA TGCAGCGTTGAAGACTACACTGAAGCTTTCTTT. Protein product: CSVEDYTEAFF.

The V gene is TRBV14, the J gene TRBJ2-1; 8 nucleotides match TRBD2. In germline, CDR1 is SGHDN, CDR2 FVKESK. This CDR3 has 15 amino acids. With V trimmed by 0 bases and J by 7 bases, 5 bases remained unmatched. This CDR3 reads CASSQDRSGSNEQFF. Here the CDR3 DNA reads TGTGCCAGCAGCCAAGATAGGAGCGGGAGTAATGAGCAGTTCTTC.

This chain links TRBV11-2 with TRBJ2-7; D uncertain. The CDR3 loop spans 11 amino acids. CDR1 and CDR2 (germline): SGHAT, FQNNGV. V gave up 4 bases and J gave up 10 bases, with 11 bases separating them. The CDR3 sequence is CASSSLDIQYF. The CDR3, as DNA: TGTGCCAGCAGCTCGCTAGATATCCAGTACTTC.

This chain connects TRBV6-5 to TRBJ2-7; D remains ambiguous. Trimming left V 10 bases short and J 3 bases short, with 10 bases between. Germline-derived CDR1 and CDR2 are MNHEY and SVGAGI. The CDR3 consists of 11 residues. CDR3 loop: CATTRNYEQYF. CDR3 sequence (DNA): TGTGCCACCACGAGAAACTACGAGCAGTACTTC.

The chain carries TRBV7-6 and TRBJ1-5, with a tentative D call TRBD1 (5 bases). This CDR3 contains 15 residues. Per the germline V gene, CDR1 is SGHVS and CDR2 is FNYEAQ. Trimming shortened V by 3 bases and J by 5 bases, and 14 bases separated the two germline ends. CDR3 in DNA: TGTGCCAGCAGCTTGATGAGCGGGGCCGATCAGCCCCAGCATTTT. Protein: CASSLMSGADQPQHF. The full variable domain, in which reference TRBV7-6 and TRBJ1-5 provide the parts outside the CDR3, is GAGVSQSPRYKVTKRGQDVALRCDPISGHVSLYWYRQALGQGPEFLTYFNYEAQQDKSGLPNDRFSAERPEGSISTLTIQRTEQRDSAMYRCASSLMSGADQPQHFGDGTRLSIL.

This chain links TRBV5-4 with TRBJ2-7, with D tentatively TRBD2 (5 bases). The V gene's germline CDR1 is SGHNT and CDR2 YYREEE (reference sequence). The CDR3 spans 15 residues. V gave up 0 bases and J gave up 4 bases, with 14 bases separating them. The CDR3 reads CASSLVPGSGYEQYF. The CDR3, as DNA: TGTGCCAGCAGCTTGGTTCCGGGTTCGGGATACGAGCAGTACTTC.

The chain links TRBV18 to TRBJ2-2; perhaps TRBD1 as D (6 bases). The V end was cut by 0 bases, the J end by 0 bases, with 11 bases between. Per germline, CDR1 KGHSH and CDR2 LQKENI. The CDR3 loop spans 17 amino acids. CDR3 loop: CASSPPRGTTNTGELFF. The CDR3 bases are TGTGCCAGCTCACCACCGAGAGGGACAACGAACACCGGGGAGCTGTTTTTT. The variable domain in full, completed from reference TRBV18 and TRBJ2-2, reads NAGVMQNPRHLVRRRGQEARLRCSPMKGHSHVYWYRQLPEEGLKFMVYLQKENIIDESGMPKERFSAEFPKEGPSILRIQQVVRGDSAAYFCASSPPRGTTNTGELFFGEGSRLTVL.

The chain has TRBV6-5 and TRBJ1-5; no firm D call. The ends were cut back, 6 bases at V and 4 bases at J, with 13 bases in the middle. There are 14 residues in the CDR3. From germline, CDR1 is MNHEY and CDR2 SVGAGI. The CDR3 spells CASRGENRNQPQHF. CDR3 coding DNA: TGTGCCAGCAGGGGCGAGAATAGGAATCAGCCCCAGCATTTT.

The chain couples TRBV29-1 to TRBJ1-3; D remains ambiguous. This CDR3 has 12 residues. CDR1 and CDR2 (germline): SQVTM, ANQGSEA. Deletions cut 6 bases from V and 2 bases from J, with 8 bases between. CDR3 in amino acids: CSVGGTGNTIYF. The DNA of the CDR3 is TGCAGCGTCGGCGGGACTGGAAACACCATATATTTT.

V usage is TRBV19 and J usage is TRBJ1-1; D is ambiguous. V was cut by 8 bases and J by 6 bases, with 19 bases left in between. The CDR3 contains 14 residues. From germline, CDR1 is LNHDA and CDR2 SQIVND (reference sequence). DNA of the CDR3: TGTGCCAGTCTAAAACCCGGGTCTAACTCTGAAGCTTTCTTT. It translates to CASLKPGSNSEAFF.

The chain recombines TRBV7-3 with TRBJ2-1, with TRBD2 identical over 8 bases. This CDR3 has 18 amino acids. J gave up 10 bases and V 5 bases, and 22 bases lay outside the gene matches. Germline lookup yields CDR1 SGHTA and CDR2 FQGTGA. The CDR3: CASSPIPGLVPYSGEQFF. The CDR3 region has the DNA TGTGCCAGCAGCCCCATACCGGGACTAGTCCCCTATTCAGGGGAGCAGTTCTTC.

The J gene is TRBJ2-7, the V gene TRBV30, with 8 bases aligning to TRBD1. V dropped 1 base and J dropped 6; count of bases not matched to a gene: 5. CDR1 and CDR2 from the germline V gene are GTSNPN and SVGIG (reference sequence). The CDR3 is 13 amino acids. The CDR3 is CAWSDRGSGEQYF. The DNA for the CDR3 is TGTGCCTGGAGTGACAGGGGGTCAGGCGAGCAGTACTTC.

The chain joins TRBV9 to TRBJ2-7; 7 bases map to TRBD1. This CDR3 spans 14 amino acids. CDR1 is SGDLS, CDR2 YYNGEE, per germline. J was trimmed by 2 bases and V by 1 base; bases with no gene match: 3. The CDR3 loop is CASSVTDRPYEQYF. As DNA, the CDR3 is TGTGCCAGCAGCGTAACGGACAGGCCCTACGAGCAGTACTTC.

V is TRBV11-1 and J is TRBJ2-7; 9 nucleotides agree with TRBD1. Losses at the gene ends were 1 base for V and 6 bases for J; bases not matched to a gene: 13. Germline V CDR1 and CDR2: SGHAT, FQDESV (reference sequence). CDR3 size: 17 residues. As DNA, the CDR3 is TGTGCCAGCAGCTTAGTGCCGGGACAGGGAGTAGGCGGCGAGCAGTACTTC. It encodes CASSLVPGQGVGGEQYF.

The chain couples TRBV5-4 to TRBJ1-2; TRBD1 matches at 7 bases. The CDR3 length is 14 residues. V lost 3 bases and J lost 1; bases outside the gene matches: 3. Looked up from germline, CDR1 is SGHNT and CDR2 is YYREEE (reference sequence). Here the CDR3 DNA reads TGTGCCAGCAGCTCGCCAGGGGGTAACTATGGCTACACCTTC. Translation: CASSSPGGNYGYTF. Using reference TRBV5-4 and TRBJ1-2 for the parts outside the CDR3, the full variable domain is ETGVTQSPTHLIKTRGQQVTLRCSSQSGHNTVSWYQQALGQGPQFIFQYYREEENGRGNFPPRFSGLQFPNYSSELNVNALELDDSALYLCASSSPGGNYGYTFGSGTRLTVV.